These T cell receptor beta chains were read from a single sample in a study of PD-L1 blockade in urothelial cancer. Only in-frame clones appear in the TCRdb table, and some are missing; sequencing was by immunoSEQ multiplex PCR. The sample contains around 45,000 clones, approximately 88% of which appear only once. The material sequenced was PBMCs, taken around atezolizumab (anti-PD-L1) treatment. All receptors come from a man aged 80 or over with urothelial cancer. Both conserved end residues are part of each CDR3. A D gene is named only where the DNA matches it firmly. Rows give clone size only sometimes, using once, few, many, or a class for an expanded clone.

TRBV19	NA	TRBJ2-1	TRBD2	CASRASGSNEQFF	TGTGCCAGTAGGGCAAGCGGGAGCAATGAGCAGTTCTTC
TRBV7-2	NA	TRBJ2-3	TRBD1	CASSFFPGQVTDTQYF	TGTGCCAGCAGCTTCTTCCCGGGACAGGTGACAGATACGCAGTATTTT
TRBV14	once	TRBJ2-7	NA	CASSQSTGYYEQYF	TGTGCCAGCAGCCAATCGACAGGTTACTACGAGCAGTACTTC
TRBV4-3	NA	TRBJ1-1	NA	CASSQDLEVLNTEAFF	TGCGCCAGCAGCCAAGATCTGGAGGTGCTGAACACTGAAGCTTTCTTT
TRBV30	NA	TRBJ1-2	NA	CAWSLKGEGYGYTF	TGTGCCTGGAGTCTAAAGGGGGAAGGCTATGGCTACACCTTC
TRBV6-5	NA	TRBJ2-7	NA	CASRTGMSGEQYF	TGTGCCAGCAGGACGGGGATGAGCGGCGAGCAGTACTTC
TRBV19	once	TRBJ1-1	NA	CASSIIGGRDTEAFF	TGTGCCAGTAGTATAATCGGGGGGCGAGACACTGAAGCTTTCTTT
TRBV9	NA	TRBJ2-3	TRBD1	CASSPRDRVMNTQYF	TGTGCCAGCAGCCCCCGGGACAGGGTTATGAATACGCAGTATTTT
TRBV18	NA	TRBJ1-1	NA	CASSPTEGGVTPPSF	TGTGCCAGCTCGCCAACGGAGGGTGGAGTGACACCACCAAGCTTT
TRBV9	once	TRBJ2-1	TRBD2	CASSEFSGSSLVEQFF	TGTGCCAGCAGCGAGTTTAGCGGGAGTAGTTTAGTTGAGCAGTTCTTC
TRBV6-1	NA	TRBJ2-2	TRBD1	CASSGDRGRRRNTGELFF	TGTGCCAGCAGTGGGGACAGGGGACGACGAAGGAACACCGGGGAGCTGTTTTTT
TRBV21-1	NA	TRBJ1-1	NA	CASSGRDRTAEAFF	TGTGCCAGCAGCGGCCGGGACAGGACGGCTGAAGCTTTCTTT
TRBV6-6	NA	TRBJ2-1	TRBD2	CASSILAGGPWNEQFF	TGTGCCAGCAGTATACTAGCGGGAGGGCCTTGGAATGAGCAGTTCTTC
TRBV6-5	NA	TRBJ2-1	TRBD1	CASRNTGDRYNEQFF	TGTGCCAGCAGGAACACAGGGGACCGTTACAATGAGCAGTTCTTC
TRBV4-3	NA	TRBJ1-4	NA	CASSQDKGPGKLFF	TGCGCCAGCAGCCAAGATAAGGGCCCGGGGAAACTGTTTTTT
TRBV4-1	NA	TRBJ1-5	TRBD1	CASSQKESTGVSNQPQHF	TGCGCCAGCAGCCAAAAGGAATCGACAGGGGTGAGCAATCAGCCCCAGCATTTT
TRBV5-1	NA	TRBJ1-2	NA	CASSLGESGNRGYTF	TGCGCCAGCAGCTTGGGGGAGAGCGGTAATCGGGGCTACACCTTC
TRBV14	NA	TRBJ1-2	TRBD1	CASVRGTGSRGVNYGYTF	TGTGCCAGCGTTAGAGGGACAGGGAGTAGGGGAGTTAACTATGGCTACACCTTC
TRBV2	NA	TRBJ1-1	NA	CASSDGAGFGALLNTEAFF	TGTGCCAGCAGTGATGGGGCCGGGTTCGGTGCCCTGTTGAACACTGAAGCTTTCTTT
TRBV28	few	TRBJ1-1	NA	CASSPGGNTEAFF	TGTGCCAGCAGCCCCGGAGGAAACACTGAAGCTTTCTTT
TRBV25-1	NA	TRBJ2-5	TRBD1	CASSEKTGFQETQYF	TGTGCCAGCAGTGAGAAGACAGGGTTCCAAGAGACCCAGTACTTC
TRBV9	NA	TRBJ2-2	TRBD2	CASSVEVSGRPGTGELFF	TGTGCCAGCAGCGTAGAGGTTAGCGGGAGGCCCGGCACCGGGGAGCTGTTTTTT
TRBV28	NA	TRBJ2-7	NA	CASSLGHSYEQYF	TGTGCCAGCAGCCTAGGACACTCCTACGAGCAGTACTTC
TRBV7-8	NA	TRBJ2-2	NA	CASSRGVSNTGELFF	TGTGCCAGCAGCCGCGGGGTTTCGAACACCGGGGAGCTGTTTTTT
TRBV30	NA	TRBJ1-1	NA	CAWILRPGGEAFF	TGTGCCTGGATATTGAGGCCGGGGGGCGAAGCTTTCTTT
TRBV5-4	NA	TRBJ2-1	NA	CASSGWGPGEQFF	TGTGCCAGCAGCGGATGGGGCCCGGGTGAGCAGTTCTTC
TRBV6-6	NA	TRBJ2-7	NA	CASSYTEAAYEQYF	TGTGCCAGCAGTTACACGGAGGCAGCCTACGAGCAGTACTTC
TRBV18	NA	TRBJ2-7	TRBD1	CASSPGQTSYEQYF	TGTGCCAGCTCACCGGGACAGACCTCCTACGAGCAGTACTTC
TRBV6-7	NA	TRBJ2-1	TRBD2	CASSYSGTSGPKSSYNEQFF	TGTGCCAGCAGTTACTCCGGGACTAGCGGGCCCAAGAGCTCCTACAATGAGCAGTTCTTC
TRBV4-1	NA	TRBJ2-5	NA	CASSQAVETQYF	TGCGCCAGCAGCCAGGCGGTGGAGACCCAGTACTTC
TRBV5-6	once	TRBJ2-6	NA	CAGTRGSGANVLTF	TGTGCCGGCACCCGCGGGTCTGGGGCCAACGTCCTGACTTTC
TRBV7-2	NA	TRBJ2-7	TRBD1	CASSAKDGGQVFSYEQYF	TGTGCCAGCAGCGCAAAGGATGGTGGACAGGTCTTCTCCTACGAGCAGTACTTC
TRBV6-1	NA	TRBJ2-1	NA	CASSEFGGIPYNEQFF	TGTGCCAGCAGTGAATTTGGCGGGATCCCCTACAATGAGCAGTTCTTC
TRBV30	NA	TRBJ1-4	NA	CAWSVQKGVNEKLFF	TGTGCCTGGAGTGTACAGAAGGGAGTCAATGAAAAACTGTTTTTT
TRBV5-6	NA	TRBJ2-7	NA	CASSWGQGGPYEQYF	TGTGCCAGCAGCTGGGGGCAGGGGGGACCTTACGAGCAGTACTTC
TRBV5-5	NA	TRBJ1-2	NA	CASSTPSTGTNYGYTF	TGTGCCAGCAGCACACCGTCCACCGGGACAAATTATGGCTACACCTTC
TRBV29-1	NA	TRBJ1-2	NA	CSVEEMISWGGNFPIGYGYTF	TGCAGCGTTGAAGAAATGATTTCATGGGGGGGCAATTTCCCGATAGGCTATGGCTACACCTTC
TRBV7-9	once	TRBJ2-7	TRBD1	CASSPRVTGDRSYEQYF	TGTGCCAGCAGCCCTAGGGTAACCGGGGACAGGTCTTACGAGCAGTACTTC
TRBV6-1	NA	TRBJ1-1	NA	CASSEGPSAEAFF	TGTGCCAGCAGTGAAGGGCCTTCCGCTGAAGCTTTCTTT
TRBV7-6	NA	TRBJ1-3	NA	CASSLYPAQAGGNTIYF	TGTGCCAGCAGCTTATACCCCGCGCAGGCAGGGGGAAACACCATATATTTT
TRBV19	NA	TRBJ2-1	NA	CASITGSVTYNEQFF	TGTGCCAGTATTACGGGGTCGGTAACCTACAATGAGCAGTTCTTC